This paragraph reports one T cell receptor (beta chain). In the study's own analysis: The assay estimated nucleated cells by amplifying reference gene primers. The protocol was immunoSEQ multiplex PCR, while the TCRdb copy is restricted to in-frame clones and leaves out a portion. The V and J calls and clone size come from that table; D and trimming were worked out from the DNA. The sample lists some 70,000 clones, around 90% seen once, with approximately 6.3% in the top ten. These data are taken from a study of blood T cell repertoires in COVID-19. Whole-study context: Italy, Spain and the United States were the sources of the convalescent and acute COVID-19 samples. In each case, the material was cDNA or gDNA derived from T cells, B-cell-depleted T cells, or PBMCs.

V was pared by 0 bases and J by 3 bases, with 4 bases of the junction left unmatched. CDR3 length: 15 amino acids. The germline V gene encodes CDR1 SGHRS and CDR2 YFSETQ. The V call is TRBV5-1, the J call TRBJ2-7, with 9 nucleotides matching TRBD1. The clonotype comes from a woman of 80 years or more with active COVID-19. Input material: peripheral blood. CDR3 in DNA: TGCGCCAGCAGCTTGGTAACAGGGGGCCGCTACGAGCAGTACTTC. This codes for CASSLVTGGRYEQYF.